The 30 T cell receptor beta chains below were found in one sample sequenced in a study of blood T cell repertoires in COVID-19. Libraries were prepared by immunoSEQ multiplex PCR; TCRdb keeps only in-frame clonotypes and omits some of them. Of around 290,000 clones in the sample, roughly 86% were seen once. Specimen: PBMCs or T cells enriched from blood (not recorded which). These receptors were taken from a woman under 30 who had recovered from COVID-19.

This rearrangement joins TRBV6-5 to TRBJ2-7, with a tentative D call TRBD1 (5 bases). The CDR3 loop spans 13 amino acids. Germline V lookup: CDR1 MNHEY, CDR2 SVGAGI. The V end was cut by 6 bases, the J end by 1 base, with 10 bases between. The DNA for the CDR3 is TGTGCCAGCAGGGAGACAGATTCCTACGAGCAGTACTTC. Translation gives CASRETDSYEQYF.

This sequence joins TRBV30 and TRBJ2-7; 10 bases are a match to TRBD1. The CDR3 totals 14 residues. The V gene end was trimmed by 5 bases and the J gene end by 6 bases; junction bases not matched to a gene: 10. CDR1 is GTSNPN, CDR2 SVGIG, per germline (reference sequence). As DNA, the CDR3 is TGTGCCTGGGCCCCGGGGGACAGGGGAGCCGAGCAGTACTTC. Translating gives CAWAPGDRGAEQYF.

The chain combines TRBV27 with TRBJ1-1; D is ambiguous. Trimming removed 7 bases from V and 4 bases from J, with 13 bases in between. Germline lookup yields CDR1 MNHEY and CDR2 SMNVEV (reference sequence). CDR3 length: 13 residues. The CDR3 DNA reads as TGTGCCAGCATAAACCTGGGGAGCACTGAAGCTTTCTTT. It is translated as CASINLGSTEAFF.

The rearrangement joins TRBV6-1 to TRBJ1-1; TRBD1 matches at 8 bases. Germline V gives CDR1 MNHNS, CDR2 SASEGT. The V gene end was trimmed by 2 bases and the J gene end by 1 base; junction bases not matched to a gene: 12. The CDR3 has 18 residues. The chain's CDR3 is CASSEFVHGTGPNTEAFF. Here the CDR3 DNA reads TGTGCCAGCAGTGAATTCGTCCACGGGACAGGACCGAACACTGAAGCTTTCTTT.

The chain couples TRBV5-4 to TRBJ1-1; the match to TRBD1 covers 7 bases. V lost 4 bases, J lost 3 bases, and 9 bases stayed unmatched. CDR1 SGHNT and CDR2 YYREEE come from the germline V gene (reference sequence). CDR3 length: 15 amino acids. CDR3 sequence: CASSLDRARDTEAFF. The CDR3 DNA reads as TGTGCCAGCAGCCTCGACAGGGCGAGGGACACTGAAGCTTTCTTT.

The chain links TRBV12-3 or TRBV12-4 to TRBJ1-1; tentative D call: TRBD1 (5 bases). The CDR3 runs 11 residues. V was pared by 5 bases and J by 8 bases, with 9 bases between. This CDR3 reads CASSTRTEAFF. The DNA of the CDR3 is TGTGCCAGCAGTACGAGGACAGAAGCTTTCTTT.

The J gene is TRBJ1-4, the V gene TRBV23-1, with TRBD1 matching 9 bases. TRBV23-1 belongs to the ORF category, with a function that is uncertain. V was pared by 9 bases and J by 8 bases, with 16 bases of the junction left unmatched. This CDR3 has 16 amino acids. The CDR3 sequence: CASPEEVGQGQEKLFF. CDR3 coding DNA: TGCGCCAGTCCGGAGGAAGTGGGACAGGGCCAAGAAAAACTGTTTTTT.

The V call is TRBV27, the J call TRBJ2-3; D is perhaps TRBD2 (5 bases). The CDR3 loop spans 12 amino acids. Trimming removed 7 bases at V and 3 bases at J, with 8 bases between. The germline V gene has CDR1 MNHEY and CDR2 SMNVEV (reference sequence). CDR3 coding DNA: TGTGCCAGCAATGGCGGGACAGATACGCAGTATTTT. Amino acid sequence: CASNGGTDTQYF.

The chain joins TRBV7-2 to TRBJ2-7, with D possibly matching TRBD1 (5 bases). Looked up from germline, CDR1 is SGHTA and CDR2 is FQGNSA. This CDR3 has 18 amino acids. V lost 5 bases and J 3 bases, leaving 26 bases between the germline ends. The CDR3 bases are TGTGCCAGCAGCCTACCATTTCCCCAGGGTGGGTCCCTCTACGAGCAGTACTTC. This encodes CASSLPFPQGGSLYEQYF. The whole variable domain, filled in from reference TRBV7-2 and TRBJ2-7, reads GAGVSQSPSNKVTEKGKDVELRCDPISGHTALYWYRQSLGQGLEFLIYFQGNSAPDKSGLPSDRFSAERTGGSVSTLTIQRTQQEDSAVYLCASSLPFPQGGSLYEQYFGPGTRLTVT.

The gene calls are TRBV7-2 and TRBJ1-3; D is unresolved. The V and J ends lost 6 bases and 2 bases respectively, with 8 bases between them. The CDR3 contains 13 residues. Germline CDR1 and CDR2: SGHTA and FQGNSA. This chain's CDR3 is CASSTSPGNTIYF. The CDR3 DNA is TGTGCCAGCAGTACCAGTCCTGGAAACACCATATATTTT.

The rearrangement uses TRBV10-1 and TRBJ2-5; 8 nucleotides agree with TRBD1. The ends lost 9 bases at V and 5 bases at J; junction bases unmatched: 14. The CDR3 is 15 residues long. Germline lookup yields CDR1 WNHNN and CDR2 SYGVQD (reference sequence). The CDR3: CASWVSGGFGETQYF. The CDR3 DNA sequence: TGCGCCAGTTGGGTGTCAGGGGGCTTCGGGGAGACCCAGTACTTC.

The genes are TRBV30 and TRBJ1-2; TRBD1 matches 9 bases. This CDR3 is built from 15 residues. Germline CDR1 GTSNPN, CDR2 SVGIG (reference sequence). The ends lost 2 bases at V and 5 bases at J; junction bases unmatched: 9. The CDR3 DNA follows: TGTGCCTGGAGTCTTGGGACAGGGAAAGTTTATGGCTACACCTTC. Translating it yields CAWSLGTGKVYGYTF.

This sequence joins TRBV5-6 and TRBJ1-6; possibly TRBD1 for D (5 bases). V lost 2 bases and J 10 bases, leaving 16 bases between the germline ends. CDR1 is SGHDT and CDR2 is YYEEEE in the germline V gene. The CDR3 spans 15 residues. The CDR3 loop is CASSLVGAPASPLHF. CDR3 nucleotides: TGTGCCAGCAGCTTAGTTGGGGCCCCGGCCTCACCCCTCCACTTT.

The chain combines TRBV30 with TRBJ2-1; 10 bases line up with TRBD2. The trim removed 0 bases at V and 5 bases at J, leaving 1 base unmatched. CDR1 and CDR2 from the germline V gene are GTSNPN and SVGIG (reference sequence). The CDR3 has 14 residues. DNA of the CDR3: TGTGCCTGGAGTGTACTAGCGGGGAACAATGAGCAGTTCTTC. Amino acids: CAWSVLAGNNEQFF.

This clone was counted once. This rearrangement joins TRBV19 to TRBJ1-5; D is uncertain. Trimming left V 4 bases short and J 5 bases short, with 12 bases between. Germline V gene sequence: CDR1 LNHDA, CDR2 SQIVND (reference sequence). This CDR3 has 14 residues. CDR3 nucleotides: TGTGCCAGTAGTACACAGCTGGACTATCAGCCCCAGCATTTT. Translated: CASSTQLDYQPQHF.

The CDR3 sequence: CASSLQWPTGELFF. The CDR3 DNA reads TGTGCCAGCAGTTTGCAGTGGCCCACCGGGGAGCTGTTTTTT. The chain carries TRBV6-2 or TRBV6-3 and TRBJ2-2, with no clear D. The germline V gene encodes CDR1 MNHEY and CDR2 SVGEGT. V was trimmed by 4 bases and J by 4 bases, leaving 10 bases between them. The CDR3 contains 14 residues.

The rearrangement links TRBV9 to TRBJ2-5, with D tentatively TRBD1 (6 bases). This CDR3 contains 14 residues. CDR1 and CDR2 from the germline V gene are SGDLS and YYNGEE. V lost 3 bases to trimming and J lost 2 bases, with 11 bases between them. The CDR3 DNA follows: TGTGCCAGCAGCGCTCAGGGGCATCAAGAGACCCAGTACTTC. Its translation: CASSAQGHQETQYF.

The chain has TRBV11-3 and TRBJ2-5; 8 bases align to TRBD1. V shed 8 bases and J 5 bases; nucleotides not matched to a gene: 7. The CDR3 has 13 residues. The germline V gene has CDR1 SGHNT and CDR2 YENEEA. The CDR3 reads CASAPGGQETQYF. The CDR3 DNA reads as TGTGCCAGCGCTCCAGGGGGCCAGGAGACCCAGTACTTC.

This sequence joins TRBV5-6 and TRBJ1-2; D gene unclear. Trimming took 5 bases from V and 7 from J, leaving 27 bases between them. The CDR3 covers 17 residues. Germline V gene lookup returns CDR1 SGHDT and CDR2 YYEEEE. The CDR3 DNA follows: TGTGCCAGCAGTAGCGAGGCCGGGCTAAGTCGATTTTTTGGCTACACCTTC. Its translation is CASSSEAGLSRFFGYTF.

This clone has only one observation. This sequence joins TRBV7-9 and TRBJ2-2; 8 nucleotides match TRBD2. Germline V gene data show CDR1 as SEHNR and CDR2 as FQNEAQ (reference sequence). This CDR3 spans 16 amino acids. J lost 3 bases, V lost 6 bases, and 9 bases had no gene match. The CDR3 region has the DNA TGTGCCAGCAGATCCGGGACTAGGTCTTACACCGGGGAGCTGTTTTTT. Protein: CASRSGTRSYTGELFF.

The rearrangement uses TRBV10-3 and TRBJ1-5, with a possible D match to TRBD1 (6 bases). Deletions cut 3 bases from V and 1 base from J, with 10 bases between. CDR3 length: 15 amino acids. The germline V gene has CDR1 ENHRY and CDR2 SYGVKD. The CDR3 bases are TGTGCCATCAGTGAACAGGACAGAAGCAATCAGCCCCAGCATTTT. As protein: CAISEQDRSNQPQHF.

V is TRBV28 and J is TRBJ2-7; perhaps TRBD2 as D (6 bases). V shed 3 bases and J shed 2 bases, with 11 bases lying between them. Germline V gives CDR1 MDHEN, CDR2 SYDVKM. CDR3 length: 14 amino acids. As DNA, the CDR3 is TGTGCCAGCAGTTTTAGGGCTAGCGCCTACGAGCAGTACTTC. Protein sequence: CASSFRASAYEQYF.

The chain carries TRBV10-3 and TRBJ2-1, with TRBD2 as a possible D gene (5 bases). Trimming cost V 2 bases and J 13 bases, with 9 bases left between them. CDR1 and CDR2 (germline): ENHRY, SYGVKD. CDR3 length: 11 amino acids. CDR3 nucleotides: TGTGCCATCAGTGAGGGGGAGTCTCAGTTCTTC. Protein product: CAISEGESQFF.

The chain joins TRBV18 to TRBJ1-2; 8 bases line up with TRBD1. V dropped 7 bases and J dropped 0; count of bases not matched to a gene: 4. The germline V gene encodes CDR1 KGHSH and CDR2 LQKENI. The CDR3 sequence is 14 residues long. The CDR3 coding sequence is TGTGCCAGCTGGGACAGGACACCTAACTATGGCTACACCTTC. Encoded protein: CASWDRTPNYGYTF.

This chain uses TRBV19 with TRBJ1-1; weak D call: TRBD1 (6 bases). Between the trimmed V and J ends, which lost 7 bases and 1 base, there was a span of 13 bases. Germline-derived CDR1 and CDR2 are LNHDA and SQIVND (reference sequence). The CDR3 spans 14 residues. DNA for the CDR3: TGTGCCAGTAAGGGCAGGGGAACGAACACTGAAGCTTTCTTT. Its translation: CASKGRGTNTEAFF.

The chain employs TRBV28 and TRBJ2-5, with 11 nucleotides matching TRBD2. After removal of 5 bases from V and 3 bases from J, the junction contained 5 bases not matched to a gene. The CDR3 extends over 15 amino acids. CDR1 is MDHEN, CDR2 SYDVKM, per germline. CDR3 protein: CASSGRGLAEETQYF. The CDR3 bases are TGTGCCAGCAGTGGGAGGGGACTAGCGGAAGAGACCCAGTACTTC. The variable domain in full, completed from reference TRBV28 and TRBJ2-5, reads DVKVTQSSRYLVKRTGEKVFLECVQDMDHENMFWYRQDPGLGLRLIYFSYDVKMKEKGDIPEGYSVSREKKERFSLILESASTNQTSMYLCASSGRGLAEETQYFGPGTRLLVL.

The chain has TRBV9 and TRBJ2-4; TRBD2 might be the D (6 bases). Per the germline V gene, CDR1 is SGDLS and CDR2 is YYNGEE. Deletions cut 7 bases from V and 5 bases from J, with 13 bases between. The CDR3 runs 13 residues. CDR3 in amino acids: CASGRTNENIQYF. In DNA form, the CDR3 reads TGTGCCAGCGGAAGGACTAACGAAAACATTCAGTACTTC.

Only a few counts were recorded for this clone. V is TRBV6-2 or TRBV6-3 and J is TRBJ1-2, with D unclear. The V and J ends lost 4 bases and 5 bases respectively, with 8 bases between them. This CDR3 is 12 amino acids long. Germline CDR1 MNHEY, CDR2 SVGEGT. The CDR3 sequence: CASSSGWYGYTF. The CDR3 region has the DNA TGTGCCAGCAGTTCGGGGTGGTATGGCTACACCTTC.

The chain employs TRBV3-1 (or the pseudogene TRBV3-2) and TRBJ2-3, with D possibly TRBD2 on 6 matching bases. The CDR3 loop spans 16 amino acids. Trimming stripped 0 bases from V and 4 bases from J, with 14 bases between. Germline-derived CDR1 and CDR2 are LGHDT and YNNKEL (reference sequence). CDR3 residues: CASSQDYGSVADTQYF. Written as DNA, the CDR3 is TGTGCCAGCAGCCAAGATTACGGGAGCGTCGCAGATACGCAGTATTTT.

This chain links TRBV4-2 with TRBJ2-7, with D unresolved. The germline V and J ends were trimmed by 0 bases and 6 bases, with 18 bases remaining between them. The germline V gene encodes CDR1 LGHNA and CDR2 YNFKEQ. The CDR3 spans 16 residues. The CDR3 DNA follows: TGTGCCAGCAGCCAAGATCTTTCGATAGCCGCCTTCGAGCAGTACTTC. It codes for CASSQDLSIAAFEQYF.